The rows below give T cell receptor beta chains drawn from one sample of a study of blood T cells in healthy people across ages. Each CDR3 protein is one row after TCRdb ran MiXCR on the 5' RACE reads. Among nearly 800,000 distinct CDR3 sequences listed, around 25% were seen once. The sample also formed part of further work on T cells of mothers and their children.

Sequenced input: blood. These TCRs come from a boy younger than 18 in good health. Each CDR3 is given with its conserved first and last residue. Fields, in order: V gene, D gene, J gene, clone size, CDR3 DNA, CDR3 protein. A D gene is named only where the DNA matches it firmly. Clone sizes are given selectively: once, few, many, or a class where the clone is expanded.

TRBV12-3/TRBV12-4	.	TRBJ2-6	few	TGTGCCAGCAGCCATGACAGATCTGGGGCCAACGTCCTGACTTTC	CASSHDRSGANVLTF
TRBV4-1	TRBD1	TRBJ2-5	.	TGCGCCAGCAGCCAAGCGACAGGGGCCCAAGAGACCCAGTACTTC	CASSQATGAQETQYF
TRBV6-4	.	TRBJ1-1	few	TGTGCCAGCAGTGACTCATTCGGGGCAGGCCTGAACACTGAAGCTTTCTTT	CASSDSFGAGLNTEAFF
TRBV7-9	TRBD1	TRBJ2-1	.	TGTGCCAGCAGCTTCTCCCCCAGGGGGCATGAGCAGTTCTTC	CASSFSPRGHEQFF
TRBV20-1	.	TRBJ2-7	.	TGCAGTGCTTTCCGATCCGGGGAGCAGTACTTC	CSAFRSGEQYF
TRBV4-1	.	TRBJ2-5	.	TGCGCCAGCAGCCAAATTGCACGGGAAGAGACCCAGTACTTC	CASSQIAREETQYF
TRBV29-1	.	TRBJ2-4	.	TGCAGCGTTGTCAGGGAGGTGACGACCAAAAACATTCAGTACTTC	CSVVREVTTKNIQYF
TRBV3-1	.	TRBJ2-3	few	TGTGCCAGCAGCCCCAGGAGGAACAGTCCAACAGATACGCAGTATTTT	CASSPRRNSPTDTQYF
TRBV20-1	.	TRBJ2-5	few	TGCAGTGCTAGACCAACTAGTATTGCGTTCTTC	CSARPTSIAFF
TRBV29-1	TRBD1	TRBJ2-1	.	TGCAGCGTCCGGGACAGATCATACAATGAGCAGTTCTTC	CSVRDRSYNEQFF
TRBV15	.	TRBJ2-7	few	TGTGCCACCAGCAGAGTCCGGGATTTGGCCTCCGAGCAGTACTTC	CATSRVRDLASEQYF
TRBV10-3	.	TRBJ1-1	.	TGTGCCATCAGTGAGGGCTACCTGAACACTGAAGCTTTCTTT	CAISEGYLNTEAFF
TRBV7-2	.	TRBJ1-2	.	TGTGCCAGCAGCCCCGAGGTGGGCTATGGCTACACCTTC	CASSPEVGYGYTF
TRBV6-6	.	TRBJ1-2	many	TGTGCCAGCAGCAGGTGGGGGGTCTATGGCTACACCTTC	CASSRWGVYGYTF
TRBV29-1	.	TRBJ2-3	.	TGCAGCGTTAGTCAAGGGGGGGCAGATACGCAGTATTTT	CSVSQGGADTQYF
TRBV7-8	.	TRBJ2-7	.	TGTGCCAGCAGCTTAGCCCGGGACCCGGGGTACGAGCAGTACTTC	CASSLARDPGYEQYF
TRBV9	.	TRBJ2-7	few	TGTGCCAGCAGCCGCCTTGACGGACCCTCCTACGAGCAGTACTTC	CASSRLDGPSYEQYF
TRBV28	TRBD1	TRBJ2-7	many	TGTGCCAGCAGTGCGTACAGGGGCACCTACGAGCAGTACTTC	CASSAYRGTYEQYF
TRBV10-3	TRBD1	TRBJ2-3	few	TGTGCCATCAGTGAAACCGGGACAGGGAGGACAGATACGCAGTATTTT	CAISETGTGRTDTQYF
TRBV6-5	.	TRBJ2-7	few	TGTGCCAGCAGCACCTCGGACGGAGCTGCCTACGAGCAGTACTTC	CASSTSDGAAYEQYF
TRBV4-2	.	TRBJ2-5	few	TGTGCCAGCAGCCAAGAAGTGGGTCCGAAAGAGACCCAGTACTTC	CASSQEVGPKETQYF
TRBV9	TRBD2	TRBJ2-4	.	TGTGCCAGCAGCGTAGAACTAGCGGGGAACATTCAGTACTTC	CASSVELAGNIQYF
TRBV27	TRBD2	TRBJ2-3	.	TGTGCCAGCAGTTGGGGACTAGAGCAGTATTTT	CASSWGLEQYF
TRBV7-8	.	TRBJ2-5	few	TGTGCCAGCAGCTTAGTGCTCGGCGGGGCTACAGAGACCCAGTACTTC	CASSLVLGGATETQYF
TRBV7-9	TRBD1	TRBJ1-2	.	TGTGCCAGCAGCCGCGTATCCTCACAGGGGGACTATGGCTACACCTTC	CASSRVSSQGDYGYTF
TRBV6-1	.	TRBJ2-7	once	TGTGCCAGCAGTAGGACGGACGCCTACGAGCAGTACTTC	CASSRTDAYEQYF
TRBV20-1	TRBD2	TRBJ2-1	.	TGCAGTGCTATAACTAGCGGGCGCTCCTACAATGAGCAGTTCTTC	CSAITSGRSYNEQFF
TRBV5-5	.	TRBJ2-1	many	TGTGCCAGCAGCCGCCGGGGCTATGAGGATGAGCAGTTCTTC	CASSRRGYEDEQFF
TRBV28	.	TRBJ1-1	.	TGTGCCAGCTTGCGGGACACCCCCATTCTGCAGGCTTTCTTT	CASLRDTPILQAFF
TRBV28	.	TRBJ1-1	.	TGTGCCAGCAGTATGTTCAGGGAAGCTTTCTTT	CASSMFREAFF
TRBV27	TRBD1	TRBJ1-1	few	TGTGCCAGCAGTAGACCCCAAACAGGGGGCACTGAATCTTTCTTT	CASSRPQTGGTESFF
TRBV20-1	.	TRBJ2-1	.	TGCAGTGCTACCCCCACCGGGCCTAGCAATGAGCAGTTCTTC	CSATPTGPSNEQFF
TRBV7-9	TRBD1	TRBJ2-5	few	TGTGCCAGCAGCGTTGACAGGGTACAAGAGACCCAGTACTTC	CASSVDRVQETQYF
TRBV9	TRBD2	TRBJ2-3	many	TGTGCCAGCAGCCTGGGGAGCGGGGGGTCAGATACGCAGTATTTT	CASSLGSGGSDTQYF
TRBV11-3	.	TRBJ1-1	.	TGTGCCAGCAGCTCCGGGCAGGGATTGAACACTGAAGCTTTCTTT	CASSSGQGLNTEAFF
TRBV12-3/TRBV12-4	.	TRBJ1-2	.	TGTGCCAGCAGTGATCAGGGTCTCCCCAACTATGGCTACACCTTC	CASSDQGLPNYGYTF
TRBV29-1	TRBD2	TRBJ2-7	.	TGCAGCTTTAGCGGGAGGGCCGGTGAGCAGTACTTC	CSFSGRAGEQYF
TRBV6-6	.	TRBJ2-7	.	TGTGCCAGCAGTTACCAGGCAGGAGCTTCCTACGAGCAGTACTTC	CASSYQAGASYEQYF
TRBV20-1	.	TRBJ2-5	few	TGCAGTGCTAAGGCCCGCGAGGGACAAGAGACCCAGTACTTC	CSAKAREGQETQYF
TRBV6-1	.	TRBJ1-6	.	TGTGCCAGCAGCCCCCTCCCGGGGAGGAGCTCCTATAATTCACCCCTCCACTTT	CASSPLPGRSSYNSPLHF
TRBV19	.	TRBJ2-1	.	TGTGCCGGTCGGAGACCCAACAATGAGCAGTTCTTC	CAGRRPNNEQFF
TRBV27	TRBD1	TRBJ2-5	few	TGTGCCACACGTACTCAAGGGGGCTGGCCTATCCCGTTCTTC	CATRTQGGWPIPFF
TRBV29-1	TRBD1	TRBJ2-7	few	TGCAGCGTTGAGGCCCCCGACGACAGGGCGACCTACGAGCAGTACTTC	CSVEAPDDRATYEQYF
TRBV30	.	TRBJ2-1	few	TGTGCCTGGAGTCGGGCAGGGTTTACTGAGCAGTTCTTC	CAWSRAGFTEQFF
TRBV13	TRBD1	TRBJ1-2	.	TGTGCCAGCAGCTTAGGGGGGGACAGCCAGCTCTATGGCTACACCTTC	CASSLGGDSQLYGYTF
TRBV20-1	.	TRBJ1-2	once	TGCAGTGCTAGAGGGTGGTCAGGAGGGTATGGCTACACCTTC	CSARGWSGGYGYTF
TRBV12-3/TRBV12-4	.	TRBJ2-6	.	TGTGCCAGCAGTTTAGCGGCGACAACTGGGGCCAACGTCCTGACTTTC	CASSLAATTGANVLTF
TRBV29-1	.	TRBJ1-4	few	TGCAGCGGCATGGACACCTATAATGAAAAACTGTTTTTT	CSGMDTYNEKLFF